This T cell receptor (beta chain) was documented in a study of breast tumors, draining lymph nodes, adjacent tissues. Study-wide points: The lymph node origin of tumor T cells was framed as consistent with a hypothesis, not demonstrated. Luminal-like breast cancer showed significantly higher tumor–nontumor repertoire similarity than basal-like. Tumor TCR diversity was below lymph nodes but above nontumor tissue.

Via MiXCR, TCRdb re-called the multiplex PCR reads, giving one row per CDR3 protein. The table includes 250,000 or so distinct CDR3 sequences, 30% detected once. Turning to this clonotype: What it recognizes is unknown.

Samples came from axillary lymph nodes draining the breast cancer. Germline assignment: CDR1 DFQATT and CDR2 SNEGSKA (reference sequence). The V gene lost 6 bases and the J gene lost 1 base, with 9 bases spanning the gap. The CDR3 has 12 amino acids. This TCR was recovered from a female donor with breast cancer. Some clones in this sample may be carry-over from other donors' samples. Specimen: axillary lymph node tissue. V and J are TRBV20-1 and TRBJ1-1; tentative D call: TRBD1 (5 bases). The CDR3 sequence is CSASGGNTEAFF. CDR3 nucleotide sequence: TGCAGTGCCTCTGGGGGGAACACTGAAGCTTTCTTT.